The source of this T cell receptor beta chain is a study of T cell changes during pregnancy in multiple sclerosis. V lost 0 bases and J lost 4; bases outside the gene matches: 4. Germline loops: CDR1 SGDLS, CDR2 YYNGEE. The CDR3 runs 15 residues. Produced via immunoSEQ multiplex PCR; TCRdb's table is partial and in-frame only. The sample shows 38,000 or so clones, 85% to 95% of them seen only once. The V gene is TRBV9, the J gene TRBJ2-1, with 7 bases that match TRBD2. The receptor's source is a female donor with multiple sclerosis, enrolled in a pregnancy study. Sequenced material: CD4+ T cells from peripheral blood mononuclear cells, taken in the first trimester of pregnancy. CDR3 nucleotide sequence: TGTGCCAGCAGCGTAGCCAGCGGGATTTACAATGAGCAGTTCTTC. Protein sequence: CASSVASGIYNEQFF.